Listed below are T cell receptor beta chains from one sample, sequenced in a study of CD4+ T cells in melanoma. The repertoire was sequenced with immunoSEQ multiplex PCR; TCRdb's copy has only in-frame clones and lacks some. Of 17,000 or so clones in the sample, roughly 85% were seen once. The sequenced sample was cells from a culture (not recorded whether cultured in vitro). The receptors originated from a human donor with melanoma. Both conserved end residues are part of each CDR3. Some rows have no size entry. The others give once, few or many, or a class for an expanded clone.

abundance: -
v_gene: TRBV11-2
CDR3aa: CASSYTSGTYNEQFF

abundance: -
v_gene: TRBV11-2
CDR3aa: CASSPRVSSTDTQYF

abundance: -
v_gene: TRBV13
CDR3aa: CASSLRSGGEETQYF

abundance: -
v_gene: TRBV6-6
CDR3aa: CASREKGGWHKQFF

abundance: -
v_gene: TRBV5-1
CDR3aa: CASSLVGTGEGEAFF

abundance: -
v_gene: TRBV2
CDR3aa: CASSVQGGVGEKLFF

abundance: few
v_gene: TRBV10-3
CDR3aa: CAISEVRLGRDSYYGYTF

abundance: -
v_gene: TRBV18
CDR3aa: CASSPNTIREQYF

abundance: -
v_gene: TRBV18
CDR3aa: CASGRQGMNTEAFF

abundance: -
v_gene: TRBV5-1
CDR3aa: CASSFTGQTSSGYTF

abundance: once
v_gene: TRBV5-1
CDR3aa: CASSFSPGGQETQYF

abundance: -
v_gene: TRBV4-2
CDR3aa: CASSRDREGSRTEAFF

abundance: -
v_gene: TRBV7-6
CDR3aa: CASSLNSFWAGGGDRGNYGYTF

abundance: -
v_gene: TRBV2
CDR3aa: CASSSAGTQMHEQYF

abundance: -
v_gene: TRBV10-1
CDR3aa: CASSLGLAGKQETQYF

abundance: few
v_gene: TRBV7-9
CDR3aa: CASSLELLRYTF

abundance: -
v_gene: TRBV6-5
CDR3aa: CASSYGGVDSPLHF

abundance: -
v_gene: TRBV7-3
CDR3aa: CASSFRDRGPNSPLHF

abundance: -
v_gene: TRBV19
CDR3aa: CASRAGRGLSPEAFF

abundance: few
v_gene: TRBV29-1
CDR3aa: CSVADRGDWGEAFF

abundance: -
v_gene: TRBV5-6
CDR3aa: CASSGVKALFTGELFF

abundance: once
v_gene: TRBV5-1
CDR3aa: CASSLARQGASGHDEAFF

abundance: once
v_gene: TRBV14
CDR3aa: CASSPGLAGEYTSTDTQYF

abundance: -
v_gene: TRBV6-5
CDR3aa: CASSPTGFQPQHF

abundance: -
v_gene: TRBV7-3
CDR3aa: CASSQHAGGAYGYTF

abundance: -
v_gene: TRBV29-1
CDR3aa: CSVSPQSGGAEEQFF

abundance: -
v_gene: TRBV7-2
CDR3aa: CASSFYSVVGNQPQHF

abundance: few
v_gene: TRBV2
CDR3aa: CASNRDEGNSPLHF

abundance: few
v_gene: TRBV12-5
CDR3aa: CASGLAKGNLYTEAFF

abundance: -
v_gene: TRBV2
CDR3aa: CASSRGQSASYEQYF

abundance: few
v_gene: TRBV7-8
CDR3aa: CASSLETADYGYTF

abundance: -
v_gene: TRBV5-1
CDR3aa: CASSLDLGTQYF

abundance: -
v_gene: TRBV27
CDR3aa: CASSLIGTAQETQYF

abundance: -
v_gene: TRBV11-2
CDR3aa: CASSLPGGGSETQYF

abundance: -
v_gene: TRBV4-1
CDR3aa: CASSRKQGAFANTGELFF

abundance: -
v_gene: TRBV7-8
CDR3aa: CASSGAAVLNEKLFF

abundance: -
v_gene: TRBV9
CDR3aa: CASSVDPRNEKLFF

abundance: -
v_gene: TRBV4-1
CDR3aa: CASSQREGQPQHF

abundance: -
v_gene: TRBV2
CDR3aa: CASAQGVNNEQFF

abundance: -
v_gene: TRBV29-1
CDR3aa: CSVVTYEQYF

abundance: -
v_gene: TRBV9
CDR3aa: CASSLQGTYNEQFF

abundance: -
v_gene: TRBV5-8
CDR3aa: CASKRYSNQPQHF

abundance: -
v_gene: TRBV6-1
CDR3aa: CASKLAGYAYEQYF

abundance: -
v_gene: TRBV4-1
CDR3aa: CASSRGTSGPPTDTQYF

abundance: -
v_gene: TRBV11-2
CDR3aa: CASSLDSRAAFVRRNTQYF